This TCR beta chain was sequenced during a study of cytomegalovirus exposure and HLA in healthy donors. Germline CDR1 and CDR2: LNHDA and SQIVND (reference sequence). Losses at the gene ends were 6 bases for V and 3 bases for J; bases not matched to a gene: 10. The CDR3 is 17 amino acids. PCR primers comprised 60 Vbeta and 13 Jbeta primers. Measured with immunoSEQ multiplex PCR; TCRdb has only the in-frame clones, and not every one. Altogether about 91,000 clones are present, 60% to 65% being singletons, with the ten largest covering approximately 2.2%. This clone turned up a few times. The source of this sequence is a human donor in good health. Sequencing was performed on PBMCs. The chain has TRBV19 and TRBJ2-5, with 13 positions matching TRBD2. CDR3 coding DNA: TGTGCCAGTAGATGGACCGGGACTAGCGGGGCGAAAGAGACCCAGTACTTC. Its protein product is CASRWTGTSGAKETQYF. Full variable domain (outside the CDR3, taken from reference TRBV19 and TRBJ2-5): DGGITQSPKYLFRKEGQNVTLSCEQNLNHDAMYWYRQDPGQGLRLIYYSQIVNDFQKGDIAEGYSVSREKKESFPLTVTSAQKNPTAFYLCASRWTGTSGAKETQYFGPGTRLLVL.